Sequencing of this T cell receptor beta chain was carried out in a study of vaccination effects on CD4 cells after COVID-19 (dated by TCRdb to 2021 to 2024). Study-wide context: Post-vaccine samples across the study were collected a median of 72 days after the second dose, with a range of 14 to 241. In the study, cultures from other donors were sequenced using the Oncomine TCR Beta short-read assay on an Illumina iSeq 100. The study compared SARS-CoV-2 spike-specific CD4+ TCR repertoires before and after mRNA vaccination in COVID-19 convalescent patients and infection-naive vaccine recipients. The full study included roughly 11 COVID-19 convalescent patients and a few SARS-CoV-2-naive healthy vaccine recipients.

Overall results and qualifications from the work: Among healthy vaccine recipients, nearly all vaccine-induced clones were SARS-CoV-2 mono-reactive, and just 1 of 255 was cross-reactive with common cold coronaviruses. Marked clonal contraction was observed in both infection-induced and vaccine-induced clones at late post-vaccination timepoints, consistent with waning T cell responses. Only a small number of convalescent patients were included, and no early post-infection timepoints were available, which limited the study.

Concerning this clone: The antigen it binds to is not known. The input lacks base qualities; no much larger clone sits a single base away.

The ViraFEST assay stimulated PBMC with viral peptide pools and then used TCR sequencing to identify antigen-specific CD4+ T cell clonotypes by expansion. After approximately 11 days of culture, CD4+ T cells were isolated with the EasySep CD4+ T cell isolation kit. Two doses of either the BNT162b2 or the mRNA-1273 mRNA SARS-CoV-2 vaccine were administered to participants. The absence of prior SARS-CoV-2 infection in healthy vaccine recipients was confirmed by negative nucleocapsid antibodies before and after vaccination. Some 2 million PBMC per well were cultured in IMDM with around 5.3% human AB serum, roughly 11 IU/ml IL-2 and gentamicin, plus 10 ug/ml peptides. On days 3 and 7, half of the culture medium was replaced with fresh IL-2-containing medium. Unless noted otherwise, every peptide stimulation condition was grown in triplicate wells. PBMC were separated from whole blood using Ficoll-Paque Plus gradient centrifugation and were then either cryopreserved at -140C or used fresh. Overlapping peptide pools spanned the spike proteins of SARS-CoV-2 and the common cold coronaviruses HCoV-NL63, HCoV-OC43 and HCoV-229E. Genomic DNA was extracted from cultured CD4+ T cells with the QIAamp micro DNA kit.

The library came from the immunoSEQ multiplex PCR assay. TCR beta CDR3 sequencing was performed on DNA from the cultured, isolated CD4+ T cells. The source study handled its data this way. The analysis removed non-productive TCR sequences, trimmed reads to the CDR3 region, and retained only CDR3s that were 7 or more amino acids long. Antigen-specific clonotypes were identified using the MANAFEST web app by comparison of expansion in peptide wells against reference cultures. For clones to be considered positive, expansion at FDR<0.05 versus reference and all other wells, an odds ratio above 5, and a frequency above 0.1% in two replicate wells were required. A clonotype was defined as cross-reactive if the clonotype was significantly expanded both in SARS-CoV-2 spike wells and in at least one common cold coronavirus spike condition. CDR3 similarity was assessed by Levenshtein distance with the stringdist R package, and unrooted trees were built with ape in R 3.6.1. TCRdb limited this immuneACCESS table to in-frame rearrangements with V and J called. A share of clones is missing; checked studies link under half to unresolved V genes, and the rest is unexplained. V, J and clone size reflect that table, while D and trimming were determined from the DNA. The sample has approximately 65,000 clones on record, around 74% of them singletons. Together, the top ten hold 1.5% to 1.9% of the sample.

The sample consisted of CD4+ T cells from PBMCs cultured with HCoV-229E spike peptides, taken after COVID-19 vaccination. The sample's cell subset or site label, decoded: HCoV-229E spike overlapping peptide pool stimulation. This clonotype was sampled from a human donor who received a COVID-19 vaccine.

This receptor carries the CDR3 CARPHEAFF. The sequenced DNA is TGTGCCAGGCCCCATGAAGCTTTCTTT. The chain is encoded by TRBV21-1 joined to TRBJ1-1. TRBV21-1 is a known pseudogene. CDR3 length: 9 amino acids, cysteine to phenylalanine. Just the 27-base CDR3 DNA is kept, in frame starting at base 1.